One sample yielded the 21 T cell receptor beta chains listed below, sequenced in a study of CD8+ T cells in alopecia areata. Treatment reported: oral pan-JAK inhibitor, 5-10 mg twice daily. Extracted RNA was reverse transcribed into cDNA, the sequencing template. This table comes from immunoSEQ multiplex PCR, and its TCRdb copy is limited to in-frame clones, with some not included. The sample includes fewer than 350,000 clones, about 62% of them seen just once. Sequences were derived from CD4+ T cells sorted from blood, sampled at week 24, from a patient treated with tofacitinib. The source of these receptors is a human donor with alopecia areata.

This chain links TRBV5-4 with TRBJ2-5; no clear D. This CDR3 has 12 residues. V was shortened by 4 bases and J by 10 bases, with 14 bases between the two germline ends. Germline V gives CDR1 SGHNT, CDR2 YYREEE (reference sequence). In DNA, the CDR3 is TGTGCCAGCAGCCTCGACAAGACGGGCCAGTACTTC. It codes for CASSLDKTGQYF.

The chain couples TRBV29-1 to TRBJ2-3; D uncertain. The germline V gene encodes CDR1 SQVTM and CDR2 ANQGSEA. The CDR3 has 11 amino acids. V lost 3 bases and J 5 bases, leaving 6 bases between the germline ends. In DNA, the CDR3 is TGCAGCGTTGACAGTGAAGATACGCAGTATTTT. Amino acid sequence: CSVDSEDTQYF.

CDR3 nucleotides: TGTGCCAGCAGTGGGGTCCGGGACTACGAGCAGTACTTC. This translates into CASSGVRDYEQYF. This chain joins TRBV2 and TRBJ2-7, with D tentatively TRBD2 (5 bases). There are 13 residues in the CDR3. Trimming shortened V by 4 bases and J by 3 bases, and 10 bases separated the two germline ends. CDR1 SNHLY and CDR2 FYNNEI come from the germline V gene. The variable domain in full, completed from reference TRBV2 and TRBJ2-7, reads EPEVTQTPSHQVTQMGQEVILRCVPISNHLYFYWYRQILGQKVEFLVSFYNNEISEKSEIFDDQFSVERPDGSNFTLKIRSTKLEDSAMYFCASSGVRDYEQYFGPGTRLTVT.

This clone was observed a handful of times. The V gene is TRBV4-1, the J gene TRBJ1-1; no firm D call. The CDR3 runs 13 residues. V lost 0 bases to trimming and J lost 4 bases, with 6 bases between them. The germline gives CDR1 MGHRA, CDR2 YSYEKL. CDR3 loop: CASSQDWGTEAFF. CDR3 sequence (DNA): TGCGCCAGCAGCCAAGATTGGGGCACTGAAGCTTTCTTT.

This chain links TRBV27 with TRBJ1-5; 11 bases agree with TRBD1. The V and J ends lost 5 bases and 3 bases, in that order; junction bases with no gene match: 3. The V gene's germline CDR1 is MNHEY and CDR2 SMNVEV (reference sequence). The CDR3 extends over 15 amino acids. CDR3 loop: CASSGTGGTNQPQHF. The CDR3 nucleotides read TGTGCCAGCAGTGGGACAGGGGGGACCAATCAGCCCCAGCATTTT.

The chain combines TRBV6-5 with TRBJ1-3; possibly TRBD1 for D (5 bases). Trimming took 4 bases from V and 4 from J, leaving 11 bases between them. Germline V gene lookup returns CDR1 MNHEY and CDR2 SVGAGI. The CDR3 extends over 14 amino acids. CDR3 in DNA: TGTGCCAGCAGTTCGGCCCGACAGGGAAACACCATATATTTT. Encoded protein: CASSSARQGNTIYF.

The chain couples TRBV5-6 to TRBJ1-1, with D maybe TRBD1 (5 bases). The CDR3 spans 14 residues. Per the germline V gene, CDR1 is SGHDT and CDR2 is YYEEEE. Trimming stripped 2 bases from V and 10 bases from J, with 18 bases between. The DNA for the CDR3 is TGTGCCAGCAGCTTCTCCGGGACCGAGGTTGGAGCTTTCTTT. Translation gives CASSFSGTEVGAFF.

The chain carries TRBV30 and TRBJ1-2; D uncertain. The germline CDR1 and CDR2 sequences are GTSNPN and SVGIG (reference sequence). Trimming removed 8 bases from V and 6 bases from J, with 13 bases in between. The length of the CDR3 is 11 residues. The DNA of the CDR3 is TGTGCCGGTAACAGAGAGAATGGCTACACCTTC. Translation gives CAGNRENGYTF.

This clone was picked up a small number of times. The chain combines TRBV7-9 with TRBJ1-6; D is unresolved. Germline V CDR1 and CDR2: SEHNR, FQNEAQ (reference sequence). The CDR3 runs 12 residues. Trimming removed 0 bases at V and 10 bases at J, with 4 bases between. CDR3 amino acids: CASSLANSPLHF. For the CDR3, the DNA is TGTGCCAGCAGCTTAGCCAACTCACCCCTCCACTTT.

This clone is a singleton in its sample. The chain links TRBV19 to TRBJ2-7, with 8 bases aligning to TRBD1. With 2 bases clipped from V and 2 bases from J, the junction kept 14 bases outside the gene matches. Germline assignment: CDR1 LNHDA and CDR2 SQIVND (reference sequence). The CDR3 is 18 amino acids. In nucleotides, the CDR3 is TGTGCCAGTAGTATACGGGGGACAGGACTCACTCTCCCCTACGAGCAGTACTTC. Translated: CASSIRGTGLTLPYEQYF.

V is TRBV5-1 and J is TRBJ2-7; TRBD2 is a possible D gene (6 bases). Germline CDR1 and CDR2: SGHRS and YFSETQ. CDR3 length: 17 amino acids. The germline V and J ends were trimmed by 0 bases and 2 bases, with 18 bases remaining between them. DNA of the CDR3: TGCGCCAGCAGCTTGGCGACAACAGAACTAGCTACCTACGAGCAGTACTTC. This encodes CASSLATTELATYEQYF.

This clone was observed a few times. The chain combines TRBV7-2 with TRBJ1-6, with D maybe TRBD1 (5 bases). This CDR3 is 15 amino acids long. With 5 bases removed from V and 7 bases from J, the gap between germline ends came to 15 bases. Germline loops: CDR1 SGHTA, CDR2 FQGNSA. CDR3 in DNA: TGTGCCAGCAGCACGGGACTAGTCGGGAATTCACCCCTCCACTTT. Translating gives CASSTGLVGNSPLHF.

J is TRBJ1-5 and V is TRBV25-1, with unresolved D. Germline CDR1 reads MGHDK; CDR2 reads SYGVNS. The CDR3 is 14 residues long. Trimming pared 6 bases from V and 3 bases from J, leaving 12 bases between. For the CDR3, the DNA is TGTGCCAGCAGGGGAGACGGATCCAATCAGCCCCAGCATTTT. Its translation: CASRGDGSNQPQHF.

Remarks on this clone: The sample carries other DNA sequences with the same CDR3. The chain carries TRBV29-1 and TRBJ1-5; D uncertain. Looked up from germline, CDR1 is SQVTM and CDR2 is ANQGSEA. Trimming took 4 bases from V and 5 from J, leaving 9 bases between them. This CDR3 region has 12 residues. CDR3 sequence: CSVGDRDQPQHF. CDR3 in DNA: TGCAGCGTTGGAGACCGAGATCAGCCCCAGCATTTT.

This clone was detected a few times. The chain combines TRBV19 with TRBJ2-3; 7 bases align to TRBD1. CDR3 length equals 13 residues. Germline V lookup: CDR1 LNHDA, CDR2 SQIVND (reference sequence). The junction had 8 bases not matched to a gene; V was cut back by 4 bases and J by 10 bases. The CDR3 DNA is TGTGCCAGTAGTACCAGGGGGTTGGATCCGCAGTATTTT. Protein sequence: CASSTRGLDPQYF.

The chain couples TRBV5-6 to TRBJ1-2; TRBD1 aligns across 7 bases. Germline lookup yields CDR1 SGHDT and CDR2 YYEEEE. The CDR3 runs 14 residues. V shed 0 bases, J shed 3 bases, and the junction held 2 bases outside the gene matches. The chain's CDR3 is CASSLDTGDYGYTF. The CDR3 DNA reads TGTGCCAGCAGCTTGGATACAGGGGACTATGGCTACACCTTC.

This rearrangement joins TRBV7-2 to TRBJ2-3; 7 positions match TRBD1. CDR3 length: 14 amino acids. The germline V gene has CDR1 SGHTA and CDR2 FQGNSA. The V segment lost 4 bases and the J segment 5 bases; nucleotides outside the gene matches: 6. This CDR3 is CASSSTGERDTQYF. In DNA, the CDR3 is TGTGCCAGCAGCTCAACAGGGGAAAGAGATACGCAGTATTTT.

The CDR3 protein is CASSDPLGSPDTQYF. The CDR3 coding sequence is TGTGCCAGCAGCGACCCCCTGGGGTCACCAGATACGCAGTATTTT. The J gene is TRBJ2-3, the V gene TRBV9; D gene ambiguous. Looked up from germline, CDR1 is SGDLS and CDR2 is YYNGEE. CDR3 length: 15 residues. V was cut by 3 bases and J by 4 bases, with 15 bases left in between.

The rearrangement joins TRBV9 to TRBJ1-2; 7 nucleotides agree with TRBD1. With V trimmed by 1 base and J by 2 bases, 5 bases remained unmatched. Germline CDR1 SGDLS, CDR2 YYNGEE. This CDR3 spans 15 amino acids. This CDR3 reads CASSVQGVRNYGYTF. The CDR3 region has the DNA TGTGCCAGCAGCGTACAGGGGGTCAGAAACTATGGCTACACCTTC.

J is TRBJ2-5 and V is TRBV5-1, with a weak D call TRBD1 (6 bases). V was trimmed by 4 bases and J by 4 bases, leaving 14 bases between them. Germline V CDR1 and CDR2: SGHRS, YFSETQ. CDR3 length equals 14 residues. CDR3 nucleotides: TGCGCCAGCAGCCCAAGGACAGACGGAGAGACCCAGTACTTC. This translates into CASSPRTDGETQYF. The whole variable domain, filled in from reference TRBV5-1 and TRBJ2-5, reads KAGVTQTPRYLIKTRGQQVTLSCSPISGHRSVSWYQQTPGQGLQFLFEYFSETQRNKGNFPGRFSGRQFSNSRSEMNVSTLELGDSALYLCASSPRTDGETQYFGPGTRLLVL.

Only one count was recorded for this clone. This chain links TRBV4-1 with TRBJ2-4; D call uncertain. Trimming shortened V by 0 bases and J by 7 bases, and 10 bases separated the two germline ends. The CDR3 length is 14 residues. Germline V gene data show CDR1 as MGHRA and CDR2 as YSYEKL. CDR3 sequence (DNA): TGCGCCAGCAGCCAAGAGGACGGTTTGAACATTCAGTACTTC. As protein: CASSQEDGLNIQYF.